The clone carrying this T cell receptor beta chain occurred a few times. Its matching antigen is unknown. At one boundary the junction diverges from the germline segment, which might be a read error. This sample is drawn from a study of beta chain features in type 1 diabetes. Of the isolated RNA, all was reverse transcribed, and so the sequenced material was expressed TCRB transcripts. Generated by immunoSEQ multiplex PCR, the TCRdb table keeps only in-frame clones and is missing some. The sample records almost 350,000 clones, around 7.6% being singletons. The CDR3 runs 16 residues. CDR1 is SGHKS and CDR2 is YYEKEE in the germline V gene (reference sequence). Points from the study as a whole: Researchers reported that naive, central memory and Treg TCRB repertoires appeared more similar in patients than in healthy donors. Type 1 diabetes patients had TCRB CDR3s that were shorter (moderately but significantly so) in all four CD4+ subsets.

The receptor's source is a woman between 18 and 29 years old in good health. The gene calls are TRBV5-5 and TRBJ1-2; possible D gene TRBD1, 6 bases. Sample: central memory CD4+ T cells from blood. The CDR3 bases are TGTGCCAGCAGTTTGGAGTCCCGGGACACTGTGGGTGGCTACACCTTC. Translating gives CASSLESRDTVGGYTF.